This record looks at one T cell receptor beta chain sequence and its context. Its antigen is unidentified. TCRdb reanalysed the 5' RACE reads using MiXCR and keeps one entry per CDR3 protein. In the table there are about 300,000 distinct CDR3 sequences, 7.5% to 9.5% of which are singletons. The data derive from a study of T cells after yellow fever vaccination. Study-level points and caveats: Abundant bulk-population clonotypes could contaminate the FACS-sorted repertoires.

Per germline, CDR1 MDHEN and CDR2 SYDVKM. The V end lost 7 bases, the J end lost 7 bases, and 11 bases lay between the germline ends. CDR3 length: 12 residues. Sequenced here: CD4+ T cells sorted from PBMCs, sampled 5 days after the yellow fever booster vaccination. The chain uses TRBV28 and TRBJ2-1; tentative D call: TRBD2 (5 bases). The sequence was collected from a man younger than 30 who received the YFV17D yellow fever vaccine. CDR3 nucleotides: TGTGCCAGCACCAAACGAGGGAATGAGCAGTTCTTC. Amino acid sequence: CASTKRGNEQFF.